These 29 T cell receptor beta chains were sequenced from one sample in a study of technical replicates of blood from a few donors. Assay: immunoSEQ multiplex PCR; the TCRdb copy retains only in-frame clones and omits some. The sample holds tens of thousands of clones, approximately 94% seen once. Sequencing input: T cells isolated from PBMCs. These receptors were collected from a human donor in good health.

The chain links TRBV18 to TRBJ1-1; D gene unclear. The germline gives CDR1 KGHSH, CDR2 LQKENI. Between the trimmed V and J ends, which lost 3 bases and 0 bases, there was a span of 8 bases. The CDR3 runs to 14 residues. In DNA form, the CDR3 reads TGTGCCAGCTCACCGGCCAGATTGAACACTGAAGCTTTCTTT. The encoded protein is CASSPARLNTEAFF. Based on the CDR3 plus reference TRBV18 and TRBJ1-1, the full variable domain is NAGVMQNPRHLVRRRGQEARLRCSPMKGHSHVYWYRQLPEEGLKFMVYLQKENIIDESGMPKERFSAEFPKEGPSILRIQQVVRGDSAAYFCASSPARLNTEAFFGQGTRLTVV.

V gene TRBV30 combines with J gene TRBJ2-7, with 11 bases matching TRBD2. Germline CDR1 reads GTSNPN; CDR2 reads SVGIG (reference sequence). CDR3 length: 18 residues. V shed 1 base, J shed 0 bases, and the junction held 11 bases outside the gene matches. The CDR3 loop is CAWSGYSTSGESSYEQYF. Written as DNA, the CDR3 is TGTGCCTGGAGTGGTTATTCGACTAGCGGGGAGAGCTCCTACGAGCAGTACTTC. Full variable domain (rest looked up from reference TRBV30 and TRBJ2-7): SQTIHQWPATLVQPVGSPLSLECTVEGTSNPNLYWYRQAAGRGLQLLFYSVGIGQISSEVPQNLSASRPQDRQFILSSKKLLLSDSGFYLCAWSGYSTSGESSYEQYFGPGTRLTVT.

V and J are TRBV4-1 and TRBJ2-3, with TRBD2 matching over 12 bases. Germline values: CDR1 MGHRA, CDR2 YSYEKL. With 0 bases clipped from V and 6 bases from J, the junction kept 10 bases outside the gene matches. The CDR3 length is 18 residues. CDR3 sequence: CASSQEPRPLAGGDTQYF. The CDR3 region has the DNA TGCGCCAGCAGCCAAGAACCCCGCCCACTAGCGGGGGGTGATACGCAGTATTTT.

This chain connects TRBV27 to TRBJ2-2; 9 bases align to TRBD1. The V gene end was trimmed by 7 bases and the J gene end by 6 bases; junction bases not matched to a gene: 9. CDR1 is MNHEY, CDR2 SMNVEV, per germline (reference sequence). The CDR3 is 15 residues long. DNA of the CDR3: TGTGCCAGCAAACCGGGACAGGGTAGGGCCGGGGAGCTGTTTTTT. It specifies CASKPGQGRAGELFF.

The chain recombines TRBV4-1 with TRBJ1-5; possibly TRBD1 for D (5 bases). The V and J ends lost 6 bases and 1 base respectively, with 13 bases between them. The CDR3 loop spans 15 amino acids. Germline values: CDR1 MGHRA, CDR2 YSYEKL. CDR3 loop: CASSPQGQSNQPQHF. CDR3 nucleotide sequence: TGCGCCAGCAGTCCCCAGGGCCAAAGCAATCAGCCCCAGCATTTT.

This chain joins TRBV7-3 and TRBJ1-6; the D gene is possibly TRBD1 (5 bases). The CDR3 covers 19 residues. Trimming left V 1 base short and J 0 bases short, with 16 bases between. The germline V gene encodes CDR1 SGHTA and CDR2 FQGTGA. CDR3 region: CASSLMDGGGISYNSPLHF. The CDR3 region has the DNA TGTGCCAGCAGCTTAATGGATGGGGGGGGAATCTCCTATAATTCACCCCTCCACTTT.

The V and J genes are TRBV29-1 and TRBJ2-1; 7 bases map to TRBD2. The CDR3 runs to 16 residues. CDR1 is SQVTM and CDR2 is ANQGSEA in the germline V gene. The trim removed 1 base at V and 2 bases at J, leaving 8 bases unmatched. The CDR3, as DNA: TGCAGCGTTGAAGGATCCTGGCGGGAGACCTACAATGAGCAGTTCTTC. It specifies CSVEGSWRETYNEQFF.

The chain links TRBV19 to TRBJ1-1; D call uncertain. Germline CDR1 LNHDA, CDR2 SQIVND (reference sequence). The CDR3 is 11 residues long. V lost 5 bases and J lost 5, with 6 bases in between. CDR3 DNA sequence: TGTGCCAGTAGTCGTTATACTGAAGCTTTCTTT. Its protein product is CASSRYTEAFF.

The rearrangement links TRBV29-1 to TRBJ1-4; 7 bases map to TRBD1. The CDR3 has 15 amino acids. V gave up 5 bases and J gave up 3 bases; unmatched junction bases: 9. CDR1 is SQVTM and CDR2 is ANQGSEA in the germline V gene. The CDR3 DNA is TGCAGCGTTTCGGACCCAGGGACAGCTAATGAAAAACTGTTTTTT. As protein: CSVSDPGTANEKLFF.

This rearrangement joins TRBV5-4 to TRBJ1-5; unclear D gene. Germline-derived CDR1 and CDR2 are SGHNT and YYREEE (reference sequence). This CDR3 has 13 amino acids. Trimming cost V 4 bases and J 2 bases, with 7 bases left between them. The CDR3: CASSLAGNQPQHF. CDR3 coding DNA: TGTGCCAGCAGCCTGGCGGGCAATCAGCCCCAGCATTTT. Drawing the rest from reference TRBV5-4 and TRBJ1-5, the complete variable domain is ETGVTQSPTHLIKTRGQQVTLRCSSQSGHNTVSWYQQALGQGPQFIFQYYREEENGRGNFPPRFSGLQFPNYSSELNVNALELDDSALYLCASSLAGNQPQHFGDGTRLSIL.

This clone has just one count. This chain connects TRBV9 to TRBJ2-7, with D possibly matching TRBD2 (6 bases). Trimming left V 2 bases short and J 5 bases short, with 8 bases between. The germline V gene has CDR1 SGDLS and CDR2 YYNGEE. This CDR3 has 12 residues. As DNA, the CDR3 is TGTGCCAGCAGCGTCCGGGGGAACGAGCAGTACTTC. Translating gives CASSVRGNEQYF.

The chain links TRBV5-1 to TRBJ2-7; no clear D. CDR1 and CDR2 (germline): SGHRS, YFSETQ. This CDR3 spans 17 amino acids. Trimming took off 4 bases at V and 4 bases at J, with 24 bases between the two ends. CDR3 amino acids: CASSALSSSPHLYEQYF. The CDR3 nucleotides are TGCGCCAGCAGCGCCCTTTCGTCATCTCCACACCTTTACGAGCAGTACTTC.

The CDR3 spells CASSLAAEYEQYF. The CDR3 DNA sequence: TGTGCCAGCAGCTTAGCGGCGGAATACGAGCAGTACTTC. V gene TRBV7-9 combines with J gene TRBJ2-7; D gene ambiguous. V shed 0 bases and J shed 4 bases, with 7 bases lying between them. The CDR3 loop spans 13 amino acids. CDR1 and CDR2 from the germline V gene are SEHNR and FQNEAQ (reference sequence).

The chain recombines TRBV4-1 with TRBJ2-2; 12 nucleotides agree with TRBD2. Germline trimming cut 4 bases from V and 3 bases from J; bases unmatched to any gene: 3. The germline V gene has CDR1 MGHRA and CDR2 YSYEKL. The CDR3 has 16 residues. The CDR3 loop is CASSLGTSGYTGELFF. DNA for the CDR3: TGCGCCAGCAGCCTTGGGACTAGCGGGTACACCGGGGAGCTGTTTTTT.

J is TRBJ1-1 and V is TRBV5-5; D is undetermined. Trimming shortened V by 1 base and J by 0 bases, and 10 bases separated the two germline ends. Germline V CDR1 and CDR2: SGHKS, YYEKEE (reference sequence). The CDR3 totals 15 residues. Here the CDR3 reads CASSLMTGVNTEAFF. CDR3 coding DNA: TGTGCCAGCAGCTTGATGACGGGAGTGAACACTGAAGCTTTCTTT.

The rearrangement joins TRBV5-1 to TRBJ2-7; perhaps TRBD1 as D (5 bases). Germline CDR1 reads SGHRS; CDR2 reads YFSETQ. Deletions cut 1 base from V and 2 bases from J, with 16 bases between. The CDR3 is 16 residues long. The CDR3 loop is CASSLSLVGAPYEQYF. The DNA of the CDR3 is TGCGCCAGCAGCTTGTCCCTAGTTGGGGCGCCCTACGAGCAGTACTTC.

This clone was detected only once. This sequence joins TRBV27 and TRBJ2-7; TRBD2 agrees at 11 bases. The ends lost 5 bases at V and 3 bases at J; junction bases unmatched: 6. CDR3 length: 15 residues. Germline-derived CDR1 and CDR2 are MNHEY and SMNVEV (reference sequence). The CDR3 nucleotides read TGTGCCAGCAGTCCCCCGGGACTAGCGGACTACGAGCAGTACTTC. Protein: CASSPPGLADYEQYF.

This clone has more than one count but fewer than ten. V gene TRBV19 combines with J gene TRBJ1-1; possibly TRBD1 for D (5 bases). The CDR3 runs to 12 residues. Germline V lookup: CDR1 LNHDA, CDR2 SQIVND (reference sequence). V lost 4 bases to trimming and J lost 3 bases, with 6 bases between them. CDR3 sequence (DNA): TGTGCCAGTAGTAAACAGGACACTGAAGCTTTCTTT. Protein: CASSKQDTEAFF.

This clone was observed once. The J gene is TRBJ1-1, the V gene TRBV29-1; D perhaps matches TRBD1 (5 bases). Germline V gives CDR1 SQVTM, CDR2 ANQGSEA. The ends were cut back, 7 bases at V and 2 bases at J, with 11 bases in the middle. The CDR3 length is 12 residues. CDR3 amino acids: CSAWTPNTEAFF. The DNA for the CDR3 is TGCAGCGCTTGGACACCTAACACTGAAGCTTTCTTT.

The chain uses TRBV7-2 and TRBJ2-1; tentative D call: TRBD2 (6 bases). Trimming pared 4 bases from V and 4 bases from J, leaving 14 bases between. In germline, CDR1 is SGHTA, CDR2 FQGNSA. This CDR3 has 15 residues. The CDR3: CASSYLEGLYNEQFF. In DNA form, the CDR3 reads TGTGCCAGCAGCTACCTAGAGGGACTGTACAATGAGCAGTTCTTC.

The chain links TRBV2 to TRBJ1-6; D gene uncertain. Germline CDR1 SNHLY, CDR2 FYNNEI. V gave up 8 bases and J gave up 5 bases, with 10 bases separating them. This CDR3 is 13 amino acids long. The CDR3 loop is CASHVSDNSPLHF. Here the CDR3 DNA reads TGTGCCAGCCATGTCTCGGATAATTCACCCCTCCACTTT.

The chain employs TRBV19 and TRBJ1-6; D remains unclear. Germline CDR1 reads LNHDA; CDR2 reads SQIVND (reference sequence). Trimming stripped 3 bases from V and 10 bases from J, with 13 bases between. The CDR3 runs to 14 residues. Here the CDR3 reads CASSIVGIKSPLHF. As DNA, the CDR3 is TGTGCCAGTAGTATCGTCGGGATAAAGTCACCCCTCCACTTT.

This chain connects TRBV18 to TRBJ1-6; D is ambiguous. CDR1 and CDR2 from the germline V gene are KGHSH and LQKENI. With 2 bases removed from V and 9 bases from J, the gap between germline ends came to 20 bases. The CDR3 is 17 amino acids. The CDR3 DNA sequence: TGTGCCAGCTCACCAGGCCCGGCGGCCGCCGAGGGTTCACCCCTCCACTTT. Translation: CASSPGPAAAEGSPLHF.

The DNA of the CDR3 is TGCGCCAGCAGCCAATTTCAGCGGACGGCCTACAATGAGCAGTTCTTC. This codes for CASSQFQRTAYNEQFF. The V and J genes are TRBV4-1 and TRBJ2-1; a weak D match, TRBD2 (5 bases). The germline V gene encodes CDR1 MGHRA and CDR2 YSYEKL. With 2 bases removed from V and 2 bases from J, the gap between germline ends came to 13 bases. The CDR3 is 16 amino acids.

The CDR3 spells CASSLGTRQSNYGYTF. The CDR3 DNA reads TGTGCCAGCAGCTTAGGCACCAGGCAGAGTAACTATGGCTACACCTTC. The rearrangement links TRBV11-2 to TRBJ1-2; the D is unclear. The CDR3 has 16 residues. Germline CDR1 is SGHAT and CDR2 is FQNNGV. Trimming left V 1 base short and J 1 base short, with 13 bases between. Drawing the rest from reference TRBV11-2 and TRBJ1-2, the complete variable domain is EAGVAQSPRYKIIEKRQSVAFWCNPISGHATLYWYQQILGQGPKLLIQFQNNGVVDDSQLPKDRFSAERLKGVDSTLKIQPAKLEDSAVYLCASSLGTRQSNYGYTFGSGTRLTVV.

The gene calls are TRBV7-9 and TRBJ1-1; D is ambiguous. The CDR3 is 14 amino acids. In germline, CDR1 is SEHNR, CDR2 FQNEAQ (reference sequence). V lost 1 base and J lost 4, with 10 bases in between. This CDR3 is CASSLGSLGTEAFF. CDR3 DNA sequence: TGTGCCAGCAGCTTAGGTTCTCTAGGCACTGAAGCTTTCTTT.

CDR3 in amino acids: CASRGHSYEQYF. The CDR3 DNA follows: TGTGCCAGCAGAGGACACTCCTACGAGCAGTACTTC. The chain couples TRBV6-5 to TRBJ2-7; D perhaps matches TRBD1 (5 bases). Trimming pared 6 bases from V and 0 bases from J, leaving 6 bases between. CDR3 length equals 12 residues. Germline assignment: CDR1 MNHEY and CDR2 SVGAGI.

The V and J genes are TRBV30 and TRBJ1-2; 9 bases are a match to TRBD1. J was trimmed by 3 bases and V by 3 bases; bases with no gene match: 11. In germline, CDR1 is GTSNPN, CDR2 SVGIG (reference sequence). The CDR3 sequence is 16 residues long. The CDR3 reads CAWSRQGVLVDYGYTF. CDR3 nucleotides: TGTGCCTGGAGCCGACAGGGGGTCCTTGTTGACTATGGCTACACCTTC.

CDR3 nucleotide sequence: TGTGCCAGCAGTTTAACAGGGGTTCCCACAGATACGCAGTATTTT. Protein product: CASSLTGVPTDTQYF. The rearrangement links TRBV27 to TRBJ2-3; TRBD1 matches at 7 bases. The trim removed 2 bases at V and 2 bases at J, leaving 4 bases unmatched. Per germline, CDR1 MNHEY and CDR2 SMNVEV (reference sequence). CDR3 length: 15 residues.